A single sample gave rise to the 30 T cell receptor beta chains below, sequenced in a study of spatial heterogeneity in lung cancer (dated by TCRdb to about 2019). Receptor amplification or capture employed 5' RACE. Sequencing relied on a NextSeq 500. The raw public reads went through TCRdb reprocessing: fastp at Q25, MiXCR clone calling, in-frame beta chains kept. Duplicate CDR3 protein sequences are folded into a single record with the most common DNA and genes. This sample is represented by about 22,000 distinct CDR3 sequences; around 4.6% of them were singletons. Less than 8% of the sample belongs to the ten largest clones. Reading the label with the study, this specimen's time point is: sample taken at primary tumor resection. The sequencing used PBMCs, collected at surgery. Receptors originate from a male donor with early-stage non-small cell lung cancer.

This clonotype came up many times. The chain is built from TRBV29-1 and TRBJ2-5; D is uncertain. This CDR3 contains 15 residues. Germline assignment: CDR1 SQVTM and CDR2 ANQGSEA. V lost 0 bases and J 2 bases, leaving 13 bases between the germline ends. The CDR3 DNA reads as TGCAGCGTTGAAGATAGGAACTCATGGCAAGAGACCCAGTACTTC. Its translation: CSVEDRNSWQETQYF.

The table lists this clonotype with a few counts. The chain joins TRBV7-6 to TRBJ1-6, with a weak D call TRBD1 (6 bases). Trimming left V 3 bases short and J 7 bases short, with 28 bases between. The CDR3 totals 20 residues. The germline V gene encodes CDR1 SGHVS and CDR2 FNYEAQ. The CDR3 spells CASSFGVGVPIQGNNSPLHF. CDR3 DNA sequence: TGTGCCAGCAGCTTCGGGGTCGGAGTGCCGATACAGGGAAACAATTCACCCCTCCACTTT.

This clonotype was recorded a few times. The CDR3 is CASSDGGPPQETQYF. The CDR3 DNA is TGTGCCAGCAGTGACGGGGGGCCCCCCCAAGAGACCCAGTACTTC. The J gene is TRBJ2-5, the V gene TRBV27, with D possibly being TRBD2 (7 bases). Germline V gene lookup returns CDR1 MNHEY and CDR2 SMNVEV (reference sequence). Trimming stripped 5 bases from V and 1 base from J, with 14 bases between. The CDR3 has 15 amino acids.

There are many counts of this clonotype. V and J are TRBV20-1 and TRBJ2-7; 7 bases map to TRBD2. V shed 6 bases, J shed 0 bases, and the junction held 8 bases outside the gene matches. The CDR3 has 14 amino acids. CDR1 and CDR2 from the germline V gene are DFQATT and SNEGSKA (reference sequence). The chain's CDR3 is CSAPPTSDSYEQYF. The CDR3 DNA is TGCAGTGCGCCTCCCACTAGCGACTCCTACGAGCAGTACTTC.

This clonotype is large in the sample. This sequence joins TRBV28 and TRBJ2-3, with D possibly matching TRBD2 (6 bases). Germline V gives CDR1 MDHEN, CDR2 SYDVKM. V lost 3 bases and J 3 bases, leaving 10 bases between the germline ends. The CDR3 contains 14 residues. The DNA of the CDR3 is TGTGCCAGCAGTTTCCTTAGCGGAACAGATACGCAGTATTTT. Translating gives CASSFLSGTDTQYF.

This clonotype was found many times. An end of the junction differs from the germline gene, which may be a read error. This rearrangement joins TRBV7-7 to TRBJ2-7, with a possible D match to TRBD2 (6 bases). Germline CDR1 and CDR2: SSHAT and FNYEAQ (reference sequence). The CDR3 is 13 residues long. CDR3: CASSQAGTYEQYF. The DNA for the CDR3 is TGTGCTAGCAGCCAAGCGGGCACCTACGAGCAGTACTTC.

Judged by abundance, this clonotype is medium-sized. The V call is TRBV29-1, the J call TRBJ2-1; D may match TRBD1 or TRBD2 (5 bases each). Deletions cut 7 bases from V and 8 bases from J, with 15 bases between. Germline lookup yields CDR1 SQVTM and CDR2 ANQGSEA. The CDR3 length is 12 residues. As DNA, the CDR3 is TGCAGCGCATCCCAGAGGGGAGATGAGCAGTTCTTC. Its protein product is CSASQRGDEQFF.

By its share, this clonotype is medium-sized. The CDR3 spells CSAPREGSNTGELFF. CDR3 bases: TGCAGTGCCCCGCGGGAGGGGTCGAACACCGGGGAGCTGTTTTTT. The chain employs TRBV20-1 and TRBJ2-2; TRBD2 matches 9 bases. The germline CDR1 and CDR2 sequences are DFQATT and SNEGSKA (reference sequence). The CDR3 is made up of 15 amino acids. V was clipped by 6 bases and J by 0 bases; unmatched bases: 5.

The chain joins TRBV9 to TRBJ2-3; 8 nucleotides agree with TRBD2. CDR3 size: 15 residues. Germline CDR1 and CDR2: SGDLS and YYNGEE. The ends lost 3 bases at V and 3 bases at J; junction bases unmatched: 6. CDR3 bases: TGTGCCAGCAGCGGAGCCGGGACTAGGACAGATACGCAGTATTTT. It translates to CASSGAGTRTDTQYF.

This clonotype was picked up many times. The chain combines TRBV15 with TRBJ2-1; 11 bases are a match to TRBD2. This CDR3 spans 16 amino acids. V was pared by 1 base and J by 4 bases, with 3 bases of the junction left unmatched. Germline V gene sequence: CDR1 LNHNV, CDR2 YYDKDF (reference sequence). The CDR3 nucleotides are TGTGCCACCAGCAGAGGTGGGACTAGCGGTTACAATGAGCAGTTCTTC. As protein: CATSRGGTSGYNEQFF.

CDR3 amino acids: CASSLKVRPQETQYF. CDR3 DNA sequence: TGTGCCAGCAGTTTAAAGGTCAGGCCACAAGAGACCCAGTACTTC. The V and J genes are TRBV12-3 or TRBV12-4 and TRBJ2-5; D uncertain. There are 15 residues in the CDR3. V lost 2 bases and J 2 bases, leaving 12 bases between the germline ends.

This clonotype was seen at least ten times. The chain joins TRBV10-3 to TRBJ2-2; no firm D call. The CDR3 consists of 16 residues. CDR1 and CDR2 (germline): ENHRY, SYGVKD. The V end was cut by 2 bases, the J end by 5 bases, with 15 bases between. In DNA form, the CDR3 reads TGTGCCATCAGTGAGCTCCCCCCAGGAACAACCGGGGAGCTGTTTTTT. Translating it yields CAISELPPGTTGELFF.

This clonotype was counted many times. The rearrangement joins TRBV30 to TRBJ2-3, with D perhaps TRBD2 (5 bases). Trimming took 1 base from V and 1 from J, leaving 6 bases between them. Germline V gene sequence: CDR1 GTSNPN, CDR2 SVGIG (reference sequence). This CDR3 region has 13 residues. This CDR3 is CAWSARGTDTQYF. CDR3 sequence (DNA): TGTGCCTGGAGTGCGCGGGGCACAGATACGCAGTATTTT.

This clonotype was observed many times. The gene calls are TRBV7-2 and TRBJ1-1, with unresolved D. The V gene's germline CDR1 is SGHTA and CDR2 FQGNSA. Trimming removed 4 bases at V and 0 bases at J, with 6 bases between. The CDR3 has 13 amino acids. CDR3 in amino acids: CASSSPMNTEAFF. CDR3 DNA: TGTGCCAGCAGCTCGCCGATGAACACTGAAGCTTTCTTT.

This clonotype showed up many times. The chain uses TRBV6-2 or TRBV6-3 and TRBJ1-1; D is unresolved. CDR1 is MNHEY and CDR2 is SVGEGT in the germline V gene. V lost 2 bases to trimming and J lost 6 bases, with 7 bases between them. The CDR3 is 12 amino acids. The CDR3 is CASSYDVAEAFF. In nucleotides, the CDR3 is TGTGCCAGCAGTTACGACGTAGCTGAAGCTTTCTTT.

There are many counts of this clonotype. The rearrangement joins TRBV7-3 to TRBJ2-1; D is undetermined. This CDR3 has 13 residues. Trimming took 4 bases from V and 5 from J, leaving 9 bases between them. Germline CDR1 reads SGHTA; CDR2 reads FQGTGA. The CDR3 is CASSYNIDNEQFF. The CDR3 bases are TGTGCCAGCAGCTATAACATCGACAATGAGCAGTTCTTC.

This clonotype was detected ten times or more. CDR3 region: CASSLAGGHEQYF. CDR3 sequence (DNA): TGTGCCAGCAGCTTAGCGGGAGGGCACGAGCAGTACTTC. The chain joins TRBV7-2 to TRBJ2-7; TRBD2 aligns across 7 bases. This CDR3 comprises 13 residues. Trimming removed 0 bases from V and 5 bases from J; junction bases left unmatched: 1. The germline gives CDR1 SGHTA, CDR2 FQGNSA. Combining the CDR3 with reference TRBV7-2 and TRBJ2-7 gives the whole variable domain GAGVSQSPSNKVTEKGKDVELRCDPISGHTALYWYRQSLGQGLEFLIYFQGNSAPDKSGLPSDRFSAERTGGSVSTLTIQRTQQEDSAVYLCASSLAGGHEQYFGPGTRLTVT.

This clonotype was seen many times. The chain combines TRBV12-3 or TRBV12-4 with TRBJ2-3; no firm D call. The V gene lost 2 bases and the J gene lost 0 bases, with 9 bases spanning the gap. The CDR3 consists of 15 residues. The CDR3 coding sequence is TGTGCCAGCAGTTTACGAGTTGGGAGCACAGATACGCAGTATTTT. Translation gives CASSLRVGSTDTQYF.

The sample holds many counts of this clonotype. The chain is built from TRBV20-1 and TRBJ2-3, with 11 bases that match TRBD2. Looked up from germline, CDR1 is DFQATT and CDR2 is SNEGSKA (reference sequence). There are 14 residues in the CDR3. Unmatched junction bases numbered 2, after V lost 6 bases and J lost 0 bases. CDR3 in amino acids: CSAGLAASTDTQYF. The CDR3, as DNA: TGCAGTGCGGGACTAGCGGCCAGCACAGATACGCAGTATTTT.

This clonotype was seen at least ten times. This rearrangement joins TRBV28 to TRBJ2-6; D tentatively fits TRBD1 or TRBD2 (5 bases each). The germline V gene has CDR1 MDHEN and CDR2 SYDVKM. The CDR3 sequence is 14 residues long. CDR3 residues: CGTRGYSGANVLTF. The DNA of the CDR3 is TGTGGCACGAGGGGTTACTCTGGGGCCAACGTCCTGACTTTC.

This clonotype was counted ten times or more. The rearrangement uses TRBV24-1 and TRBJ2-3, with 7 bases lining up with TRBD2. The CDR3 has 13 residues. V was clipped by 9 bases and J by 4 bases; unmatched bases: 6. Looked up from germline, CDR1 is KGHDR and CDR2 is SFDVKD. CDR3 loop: CATGVGGSDTQYF. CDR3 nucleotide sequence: TGTGCCACCGGGGTCGGGGGGTCAGATACGCAGTATTTT.

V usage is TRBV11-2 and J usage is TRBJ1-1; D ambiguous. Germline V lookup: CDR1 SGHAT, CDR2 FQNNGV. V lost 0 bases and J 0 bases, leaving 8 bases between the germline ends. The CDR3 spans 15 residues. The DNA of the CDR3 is TGTGCCAGCAGCTTAGAGGGGAACATGAACACTGAAGCTTTCTTT. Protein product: CASSLEGNMNTEAFF.

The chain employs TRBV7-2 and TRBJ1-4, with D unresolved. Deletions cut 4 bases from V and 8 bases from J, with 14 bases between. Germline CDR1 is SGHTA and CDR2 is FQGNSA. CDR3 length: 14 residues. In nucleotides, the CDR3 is TGTGCCAGCAGCTCCGAGCCGGGAGGGGAAAAACTGTTTTTT. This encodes CASSSEPGGEKLFF.

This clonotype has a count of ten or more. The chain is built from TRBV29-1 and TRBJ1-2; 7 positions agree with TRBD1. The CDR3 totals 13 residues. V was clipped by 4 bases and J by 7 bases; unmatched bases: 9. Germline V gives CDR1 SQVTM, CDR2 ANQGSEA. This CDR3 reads CSVVVDRAVGYTF. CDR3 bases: TGCAGCGTTGTGGTCGACAGGGCGGTTGGCTACACCTTC.

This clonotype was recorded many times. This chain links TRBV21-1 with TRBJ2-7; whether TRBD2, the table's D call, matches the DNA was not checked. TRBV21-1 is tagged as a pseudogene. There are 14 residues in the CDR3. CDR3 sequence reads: CHLISQSGSYEQYF. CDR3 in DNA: TGCCACTTAATCTCCCAAAGTGGGTCCTACGAGCAGTACTTC.

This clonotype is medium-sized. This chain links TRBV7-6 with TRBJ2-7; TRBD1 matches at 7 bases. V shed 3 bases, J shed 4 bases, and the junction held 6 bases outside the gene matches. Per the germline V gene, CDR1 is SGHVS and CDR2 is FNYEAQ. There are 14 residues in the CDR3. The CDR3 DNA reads TGTGCCAGCAGCTTCGGGACAGCCACTTACGAGCAGTACTTC. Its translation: CASSFGTATYEQYF. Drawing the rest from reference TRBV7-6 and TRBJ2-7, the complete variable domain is GAGVSQSPRYKVTKRGQDVALRCDPISGHVSLYWYRQALGQGPEFLTYFNYEAQQDKSGLPNDRFSAERPEGSISTLTIQRTEQRDSAMYRCASSFGTATYEQYFGPGTRLTVT.

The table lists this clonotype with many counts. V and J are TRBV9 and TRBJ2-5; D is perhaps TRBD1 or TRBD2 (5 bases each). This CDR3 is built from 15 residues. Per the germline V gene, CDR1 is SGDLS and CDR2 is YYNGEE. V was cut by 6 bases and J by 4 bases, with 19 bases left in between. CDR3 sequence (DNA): TGTGCCAGCACCAACCCCCAGGGCGGAGGAGAGACCCAGTACTTC. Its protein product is CASTNPQGGGETQYF.

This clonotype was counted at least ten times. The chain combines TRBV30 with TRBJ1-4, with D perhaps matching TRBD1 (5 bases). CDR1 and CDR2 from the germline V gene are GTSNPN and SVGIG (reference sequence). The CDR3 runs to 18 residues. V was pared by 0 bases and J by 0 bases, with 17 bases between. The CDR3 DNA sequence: TGTGCCTGGAGTGTAGTCCTTGGGACGGGAACAACTAATGAAAAACTGTTTTTT. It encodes CAWSVVLGTGTTNEKLFF.

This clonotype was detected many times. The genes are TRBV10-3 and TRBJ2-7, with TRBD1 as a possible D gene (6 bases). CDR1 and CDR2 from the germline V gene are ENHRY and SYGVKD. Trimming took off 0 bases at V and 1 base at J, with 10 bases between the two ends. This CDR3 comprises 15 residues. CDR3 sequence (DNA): TGTGCCATCAGTGAGTCGCAGGGGCGATCCTACGAGCAGTACTTC. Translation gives CAISESQGRSYEQYF.

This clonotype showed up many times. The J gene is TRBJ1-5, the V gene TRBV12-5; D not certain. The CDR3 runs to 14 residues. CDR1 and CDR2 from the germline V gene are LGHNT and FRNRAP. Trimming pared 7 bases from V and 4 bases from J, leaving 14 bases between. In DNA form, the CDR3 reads TGTGCTAGTGCCGAGAAGGGTCAGAATCAGCCCCAGCATTTT. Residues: CASAEKGQNQPQHF.